These T cell receptor beta chains were read from a single sample in a study of blood T cell repertoires in COVID-19. Profiled with immunoSEQ multiplex PCR; TCRdb holds only in-frame clones, not every one. The sample has 310,000 or so clones; around 87% are singletons. The sequencing input was peripheral blood. These receptors originate from a woman aged 45-59 years with active or convalescent COVID-19. Both conserved end residues are part of each CDR3. A D gene is named only where the DNA matches it firmly. Rows give clone size only sometimes, using once, few, many, or a class for an expanded clone.

cdr3_nt: TGTGCCAGCCGCAGCGTCGAGAGGAACACTGAAGCTTTCTTT; cdr3_aa: CASRSVERNTEAFF; clone_size: .; j_call: TRBJ1-1; v_call: TRBV19; cdr3_length: 14; d_call: .
cdr3_nt: TGCAGTGCTAGTATTCCGGGACAGGGGTCCGAGCAGTACTTC; cdr3_aa: CSASIPGQGSEQYF; clone_size: .; j_call: TRBJ2-7; v_call: TRBV20-1; cdr3_length: 14; d_call: TRBD1
cdr3_nt: TGTGCCAGCAGAAGATCCAGGGGCATGAACACTGAAGCTTTCTTT; cdr3_aa: CASRRSRGMNTEAFF; clone_size: once; j_call: TRBJ1-1; v_call: TRBV5-6; cdr3_length: 15; d_call: .
cdr3_nt: TGTGCCAGCTCACCTCAGGGACTAGATCAGCCCCAGCATTTT; cdr3_aa: CASSPQGLDQPQHF; clone_size: .; j_call: TRBJ1-5; v_call: TRBV18; cdr3_length: 14; d_call: .
cdr3_nt: TGTGCCAGCAGTCTACTGGGCGCGGGAACCCGTTACGAGCAGTACTTC; cdr3_aa: CASSLLGAGTRYEQYF; clone_size: .; j_call: TRBJ2-7; v_call: TRBV6-2/TRBV6-3; cdr3_length: 16; d_call: .
cdr3_nt: TGTGCCAGCAGTTGGCAGGGTTCCGAAAAACTGTTTTTT; cdr3_aa: CASSWQGSEKLFF; clone_size: .; j_call: TRBJ1-4; v_call: TRBV12-3/TRBV12-4; cdr3_length: 13; d_call: .
cdr3_nt: TGTGCCACCAGCGCCGAACTCAATTCACCCCTCCACTTT; cdr3_aa: CATSAELNSPLHF; clone_size: .; j_call: TRBJ1-6; v_call: TRBV15; cdr3_length: 13; d_call: .
cdr3_nt: TGTGCCAGCAGTTATCCCACAGGGCGACTCTACAATGAGCAGTTCTTC; cdr3_aa: CASSYPTGRLYNEQFF; clone_size: .; j_call: TRBJ2-1; v_call: TRBV6-6; cdr3_length: 16; d_call: .
cdr3_nt: TGTGCCAGTAGTCAATGGACACCCGGCGGCTATGGCTACACCTTC; cdr3_aa: CASSQWTPGGYGYTF; clone_size: .; j_call: TRBJ1-2; v_call: TRBV19; cdr3_length: 15; d_call: .
cdr3_nt: TGTGCCAGCAGCTCCACAAACCTACTAGCGGGAGGCAATGAGCAGTTCTTC; cdr3_aa: CASSSTNLLAGGNEQFF; clone_size: .; j_call: TRBJ2-1; v_call: TRBV11-3; cdr3_length: 17; d_call: TRBD2
cdr3_nt: TGTGCCAGCAGTTCAGGGACAACTAATGAAAAACTGTTTTTT; cdr3_aa: CASSSGTTNEKLFF; clone_size: .; j_call: TRBJ1-4; v_call: TRBV28; cdr3_length: 14; d_call: .
cdr3_nt: TGTGCCAGCTCGTTTGAGTACGGTGCCTACAATGAGCAGTTCTTC; cdr3_aa: CASSFEYGAYNEQFF; clone_size: .; j_call: TRBJ2-1; v_call: TRBV18; cdr3_length: 15; d_call: .
cdr3_nt: TGTGCCAGCAGTGTCAGGGAACAGCCCCAGCATTTT; cdr3_aa: CASSVREQPQHF; clone_size: once; j_call: TRBJ1-5; v_call: TRBV2; cdr3_length: 12; d_call: .
cdr3_nt: TGCGCCAGTAGTCTTGACAGGGGCCTCACTGAAGCTTTCTTC; cdr3_aa: CASSLDRGLTEAFF; clone_size: .; j_call: TRBJ1-1; v_call: TRBV19; cdr3_length: 14; d_call: TRBD1
cdr3_nt: TGTGCCAGCAGTCTAGGACAGGGGGCAAACATTCAGTACTTC; cdr3_aa: CASSLGQGANIQYF; clone_size: .; j_call: TRBJ2-4; v_call: TRBV28; cdr3_length: 14; d_call: TRBD1
cdr3_nt: TGTGCCAGCAGTCTAGCGGGGTTCTACAATGAGCAGTTCTTC; cdr3_aa: CASSLAGFYNEQFF; clone_size: .; j_call: TRBJ2-1; v_call: TRBV6-5; cdr3_length: 14; d_call: TRBD2
cdr3_nt: TGTGCCAGCAGCTTATCAGGCGGGGGTGGCACTGAAGCTTTCTTT; cdr3_aa: CASSLSGGGGTEAFF; clone_size: .; j_call: TRBJ1-1; v_call: TRBV7-9; cdr3_length: 15; d_call: .
cdr3_nt: TGTGCCACTAGGGAGGAACTAGCGGACTTCTCCGGGGAGCTGTTTTTT; cdr3_aa: CATREELADFSGELFF; clone_size: .; j_call: TRBJ2-2; v_call: TRBV19; cdr3_length: 16; d_call: TRBD2
cdr3_nt: TGTGCCAGCAGGGATGTGGGAGGGAACGACGAGCAGTACTTC; cdr3_aa: CASRDVGGNDEQYF; clone_size: once; j_call: TRBJ2-7; v_call: TRBV2; cdr3_length: 14; d_call: TRBD2
cdr3_nt: TGTGCCTGGAGCTTACGGGGTGAAGCTTTCTTT; cdr3_aa: CAWSLRGEAFF; clone_size: .; j_call: TRBJ1-1; v_call: TRBV30; cdr3_length: 11; d_call: .
cdr3_nt: TGCGCCAGCAGCCAGCCGGGACAGGGGAGTGGAAACACCATATATTTT; cdr3_aa: CASSQPGQGSGNTIYF; clone_size: .; j_call: TRBJ1-3; v_call: TRBV4-1; cdr3_length: 16; d_call: TRBD1
cdr3_nt: TGTGCCAGCGCAGTATTTCCGGGGGAGCTGTTTTTT; cdr3_aa: CASAVFPGELFF; clone_size: .; j_call: TRBJ2-2; v_call: TRBV12-3/TRBV12-4; cdr3_length: 12; d_call: .
cdr3_nt: TGTGCCAGCAGTCACGGGACAGGGAGTCAGCCCCAGCATTTT; cdr3_aa: CASSHGTGSQPQHF; clone_size: .; j_call: TRBJ1-5; v_call: TRBV6-5; cdr3_length: 14; d_call: TRBD1
cdr3_nt: TGTGCCAGCAGGACGGACAGTACGAACACTGAAGCTTTCTTT; cdr3_aa: CASRTDSTNTEAFF; clone_size: once; j_call: TRBJ1-1; v_call: TRBV6-5; cdr3_length: 14; d_call: .
cdr3_nt: TGTGCCAGCAGCCAACAGGGCCCCAATGAAAAACTGTTTTTT; cdr3_aa: CASSQQGPNEKLFF; clone_size: .; j_call: TRBJ1-4; v_call: TRBV6-6; cdr3_length: 14; d_call: .